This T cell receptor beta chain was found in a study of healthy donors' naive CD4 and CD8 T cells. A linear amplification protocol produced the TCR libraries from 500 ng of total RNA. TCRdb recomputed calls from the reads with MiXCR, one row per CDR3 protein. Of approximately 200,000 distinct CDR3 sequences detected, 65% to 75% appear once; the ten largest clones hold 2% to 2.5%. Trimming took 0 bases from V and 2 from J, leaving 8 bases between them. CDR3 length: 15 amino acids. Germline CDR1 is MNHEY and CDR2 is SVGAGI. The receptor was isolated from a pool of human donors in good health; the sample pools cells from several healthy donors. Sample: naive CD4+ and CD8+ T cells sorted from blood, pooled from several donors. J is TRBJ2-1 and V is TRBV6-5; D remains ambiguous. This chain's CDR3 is CASSYSISTYNEQFF. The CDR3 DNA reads TGTGCCAGCAGTTACTCGATCTCGACCTACAATGAGCAGTTCTTC.